This T cell receptor beta chain was captured by sequencing in a study of early T cells in non-severe SARS-CoV-2 infection. Study background: Chains from this unsorted whole-blood bulk RNA could not be paired.

Researchers tagged individual cDNA molecules with unique molecular identifiers. TCRdb fed the 5' RACE reads into MiXCR, producing one record per CDR3 protein. Seen here are more than 65,000 distinct CDR3 sequences, 10% to 15% observed once, and the top ten hold 3.5% to 5%. Details on this clonotype: Its target is unknown.

Study-wide points: VDJdb matching skewed toward anti-spike CD8 responses, missing private and CD4 specificities.

The CDR3 length is 13 residues. The germline V and J ends were trimmed by 0 bases and 5 bases, with 7 bases remaining between them. Germline V gives CDR1 SGHTA, CDR2 FQGNSA. Sequences were obtained from whole blood. This rearrangement joins TRBV7-2 to TRBJ2-5; D uncertain. The receptor's source is an adult who was a healthcare worker with PCR-confirmed SARS-CoV-2 infection or an uninfected control (not recorded which). The CDR3: CASSLALVETQYF. The CDR3 nucleotides read TGTGCCAGCAGCTTAGCGCTAGTCGAGACCCAGTACTTC.